The T cell receptor beta chain under discussion was sequenced for a study of T cell responses to AZD1222 COVID-19 vaccine. V lost 4 bases and J lost 4; bases outside the gene matches: 10. The CDR3 totals 15 residues. The germline CDR1 and CDR2 sequences are SGHRS and YFSETQ. Remarks on this clone: The antigen remains unidentified.

Data came from immunoSEQ multiplex PCR; TCRdb stores just in-frame clones and leaves some out. The sample consists of 100,000 to 150,000 clones, about 88% of them appearing once. Study results and limitations: Along spike, vaccine-associated CD4 TCRs were found throughout, with dominance at 160-218 and 743-854. Epitopes outside B.1.351 and B.1.1.7 mutated regions reportedly drew nearly half of spike TCRs. The sample set comprised mostly white British donors with more females, and clonal diversity was possibly underestimated. There were repertoire samples only from the period after the peak T cell response.

The sequencing here drew on peripheral blood, taken on day 0 of AZD1222 vaccination. This chain uses TRBV5-1 with TRBJ1-1, with 7 positions matching TRBD1. The sequence came from an adult in good health. The CDR3 region is CASSKTGAGGTEAFF. The CDR3 DNA sequence: TGCGCCAGCAGCAAAACAGGGGCGGGGGGCACTGAAGCTTTCTTT. The full variable domain, its missing parts supplied by reference TRBV5-1 and TRBJ1-1, is KAGVTQTPRYLIKTRGQQVTLSCSPISGHRSVSWYQQTPGQGLQFLFEYFSETQRNKGNFPGRFSGRQFSNSRSEMNVSTLELGDSALYLCASSKTGAGGTEAFFGQGTRLTVV.